This T cell receptor (beta chain) was captured in a study of B cell selection in AIRE deficiency. Study-level results: AIRE-deficient Tconv and Treg repertoires matched healthy donors in TCRBV, CDR3 length, diversity. Healthy donors alone shared 31.6% of roughly 4,000 Treg sequences; patients alone approximately 9.4%.

The protocol was immunoSEQ multiplex PCR, while the TCRdb copy is restricted to in-frame clones and leaves out a portion. The sample has more than 25,000 clones, roughly 95% seen once. The length of the CDR3 is 16 residues. Germline CDR1 reads SGHVS; CDR2 reads FQNEAQ. Trimming at V came to 4 bases and at J to 7 bases, leaving 8 bases not matched to a gene. Turning to this clone: Its target is not known.

Sorting defined conventional CD4 T cells as CD4+CD127+. Controls came from healthy donors unrelated to patients. V is TRBV7-8 and J is TRBJ2-1, with TRBD2 matching over 12 bases. This TCR was sampled from a human donor in good health. Sequenced sample: CD4+CD127+ conventional T cells sorted from PBMCs. CDR3 loop: CASSSLAGGPGNEQFF. The CDR3 DNA sequence: TGTGCCAGCAGCTCTCTAGCGGGGGGGCCGGGGAATGAGCAGTTCTTC.